This TCR beta chain derives from a study of T cells after yellow fever vaccination (dated by TCRdb to about 2019). Regarding the complete study: Libraries from fractions with low cell numbers were prepared with the SMART-Seq v4 Ultra Low Input RNA kit. Bulk TCR alpha and beta repertoires were sequenced longitudinally to track T-cell clones before and after primary and booster YFV17D yellow fever vaccination. Two healthy male donors, one aged 18 to 30 and one aged 30 to 40 years, were included in the cohort. Bulk PBMC replicates and cell subsets were isolated from blood drawn at multiple timepoints before and after both primary and secondary immunization. The research as a whole found: After the booster, most of the clones that had expanded following primary vaccination were detected again (around 97% of CD4 and around 90% of CD8), which suggests that memory was broadly maintained. A small share of clonotypes occurred in both CD4 and CD8 compartments, likely arising from convergent recombination. Compared with the primary T-cell response, the secondary T-cell response was weaker but faster, peaking on day 5 rather than day 15. Only two donors were included in the study, so the extent to which the findings can be generalized is limited. Because abundant contaminating clonotypes from the bulk population could be contained in FACS-sorted repertoires, computational filtering was required.

This clonotype was counted many times. The clone's antigen remains unknown. No clone much larger than this one lies a single base away; base qualities are absent. The treatment or condition label, as the study defines it: live attenuated yellow fever vaccine strain. A standard Ficoll-Paque protocol was used to isolate PBMCs from peripheral blood. CD4 and CD8 T-cell fractions were isolated with Dynabeads CD4 and CD8 positive selection kits. TriZol was used to extract RNA from bulk PBMCs, CD4 and CD8 fractions, and dextramer-positive and dextramer-negative fractions. Reads for this sample came from an Illumina NovaSeq 6000. Synthesis of TCR cDNA relied on 5'RACE template switching, a step that introduced a universal primer site along with unique molecular identifiers. Priming of cDNA synthesis was performed from both the TCR alpha and TCR beta constant segments. Library amplification used two PCR steps, and the second PCR step added sample barcodes and sequencing adapters. Libraries were sequenced on Illumina HiSeq 2500 (2x100 bp) or NovaSeq (2x150 bp). In the source study's methods: Demultiplexing of reads and collapsing into UMI consensus sequences were performed with MIGEC, and V(D)J alignment was carried out with MiXCR. Vaccine-responding clonotypes were identified with edgeR using replicate PBMC samples, with FDR below 0.01 and a log2 fold change above 5 up to day 15 being required. Bulk clonotypes were assigned CD4 or CD8 identity according to which sequenced CD4 or CD8 repertoire held them at higher abundance. Clones were called with MiXCR by TCRdb after fastp trimmed the public reads at Q25, and only in-frame beta chains were retained. All rows with the same CDR3 protein become a single entry with the most common DNA and genes. None of the V and J calls come from the authors' own analysis; TCRdb made them. A total of 100,000 to 150,000 distinct CDR3 sequences appear in this sample, 8% to 10% of them only once. 40% of the sample rests with the top ten.

The CDR1 and CDR2 encoded by the germline V gene are MNHNS and SASEGT. The CDR3 sequence holds 13 residues, the cysteine and phenylalanine included. Here the CDR3 DNA is all that survives: 39 bases in frame from base 1. The junction carries 8 bases between V and J, which are trimmed by 3 bases and 5 bases respectively. This chain is built from TRBV6-1 and TRBJ2-1; the D gene is perhaps TRBD1 or TRBD2, as each covers 5 bases. The sample consisted of CD8+ T cells sorted from PBMCs, taken on the day of the yellow fever booster vaccination. The receptor's source is a man between 18 and 35 years old who received the YFV17D yellow fever vaccine. The nucleotides read TGTGCCAGCAGTGAGGGGACCAACAATGAGCAGTTCTTC. This is translated as CASSEGTNNEQFF.